The 5 T cell receptor beta chains presented below share a single source sample, sequenced in a study of CD8 T cells in Susac syndrome. With random hexamers, 0.5 to 1 ug RNA was reverse transcribed. A single record per CDR3 protein comes from TCRdb applying MiXCR to the immunoSEQ multiplex PCR reads. The sample includes 140,000 to 150,000 distinct CDR3 sequences, roughly 95% of them seen just once. The sequencing sample was made of CD4+ T cells from PBMCs. The source of these receptors is a human donor in good health.

This chain connects TRBV7-9 to TRBJ1-2, with D maybe TRBD1 (5 bases). The CDR3 runs to 14 residues. Between the trimmed V and J ends, which lost 3 bases and 5 bases, there was a span of 13 bases. The germline V gene has CDR1 SEHNR and CDR2 FQNEAQ (reference sequence). The CDR3 nucleotides read TGTGCCAGCAGCTTCGCAGGGTCCGGGTATGGCTACACCTTC. It encodes CASSFAGSGYGYTF.

This clonotype came up a few times. This chain uses TRBV7-2 with TRBJ1-2, with 10 bases fitting TRBD1. The V gene's germline CDR1 is SGHTA and CDR2 FQGNSA. The CDR3 consists of 16 residues. V shed 0 bases, J shed 4 bases, and the junction held 5 bases outside the gene matches. DNA for the CDR3: TGTGCCAGCAGCTTAGCGGGGACAGGGGCAATCTATGGCTACACCTTC. Translation: CASSLAGTGAIYGYTF.

This chain joins TRBV27 and TRBJ1-5; 8 bases fit TRBD1. The germline CDR1 and CDR2 sequences are MNHEY and SMNVEV (reference sequence). CDR3 length: 14 amino acids. J gave up 7 bases and V 5 bases, and 7 bases lay outside the gene matches. CDR3 sequence reads: CASSAQGAWQPQHF. In DNA, the CDR3 is TGTGCCAGCAGTGCTCAGGGGGCCTGGCAGCCCCAGCATTTT.

The chain uses TRBV11-2 and TRBJ2-5; D not certain. V lost 5 bases, J lost 2 bases, and 12 bases lay in between. The length of the CDR3 is 14 residues. Per the germline V gene, CDR1 is SGHAT and CDR2 is FQNNGV. The CDR3 protein is CASSRSPIQETQYF. In DNA form, the CDR3 reads TGTGCCAGCAGCCGAAGCCCTATTCAAGAGACCCAGTACTTC.

The chain employs TRBV6-5 and TRBJ2-3, with TRBD1 matching 7 bases. The CDR3 has 15 residues. V lost 6 bases, J lost 3 bases, and 9 bases stayed unmatched. Per germline, CDR1 MNHEY and CDR2 SVGAGI. CDR3 region: CASRRTGLSTDTQYF. The CDR3 coding sequence is TGTGCCAGCAGACGGACAGGTCTTTCTACAGATACGCAGTATTTT.